These T cell receptor beta chains were read from a single sample in a study of shared clonotypes between healthy human individuals. Repertoires were generated with immunoSEQ multiplex PCR, while TCRdb's copy carries only in-frame clones and drops some. The data hold some 1,400,000 clones, with roughly 96% observed a single time. Sample: naive CD4+ T cells sorted from blood. These receptor sequences come from a man aged 25 to 40 in good health. Both conserved end residues are part of each CDR3. The D gene is left open where the match is weak. Clone sizes are given selectively: once, few, many, or a class where the clone is expanded.

length,D,size,J,V,DNA,CDR3
14,TRBD1,NA,TRBJ2-3,TRBV11-3,TGTGCCAGCAGCTTACAGGGGGGCACAGATACGCAGTATTTT,CASSLQGGTDTQYF
16,NA,NA,TRBJ2-3,TRBV7-6,TGTGCCAGCAGCCAAGCACGTCGCGGGCCGCCAAGTACGCAGTATTTT,CASSQARRGPPSTQYF
15,NA,NA,TRBJ1-1,TRBV5-1,TGCGCCAGCAGCATGGACGGCGTATCAAGCACTGAAGCTTTCTTT,CASSMDGVSSTEAFF
15,NA,NA,TRBJ1-1,TRBV5-4,TGTGCCAGCAGCTTGGCCGGGGGTCTGAACACTGAAGCTTTCTTT,CASSLAGGLNTEAFF
14,TRBD1,NA,TRBJ1-1,TRBV5-1,TGCGCCAGCAGCCAGGGACAGAGGAACACTGAAGCTTTCTTT,CASSQGQRNTEAFF
13,NA,NA,TRBJ2-3,TRBV5-1,TGCGCCAGCAGCCCGAATCTCGGAGATACGCAGTATTTT,CASSPNLGDTQYF
14,NA,NA,TRBJ2-5,TRBV5-1,TGCGCCAGCAGCGGAACAGGGATCCAAGAGACCCAGTACTTC,CASSGTGIQETQYF
14,NA,NA,TRBJ1-2,TRBV9,TGTGCCAGCAGCCACGGGTTGGCTAACTATGGCTACACCTTC,CASSHGLANYGYTF
13,NA,NA,TRBJ1-4,TRBV7-7,TGTGCTAGCAGCTTGTCCCCCTACGAAAAACTGTTTTTT,CASSLSPYEKLFF
11,NA,NA,TRBJ2-1,TRBV20-1,TGCAGTGCCCCCATTTACAATGAGCAGTTCTTC,CSAPIYNEQFF
15,TRBD2,NA,TRBJ2-1,TRBV10-3,TGTGCCATCAGTGAGGTTCTAGCGGGTGTTGGTGAGCAGTTCTTC,CAISEVLAGVGEQFF
12,NA,NA,TRBJ2-1,TRBV7-9,TGTGCCAGCAGTAGCGGAACCCGTTGGCAGTTCTTC,CASSSGTRWQFF
13,TRBD1,NA,TRBJ1-2,TRBV28,TGTGCCACGCAAGACAGGGGGCATCGTGGCTACACCTTC,CATQDRGHRGYTF
16,NA,once,TRBJ2-1,TRBV11-2,TGTGCCAGCAGCTTGAGGGTGGCTAGCGAATACAATGAGCAGTTCTTC,CASSLRVASEYNEQFF
14,NA,NA,TRBJ1-1,TRBV19,TGTGCCAGTAGTACGAGGGTAGGGAACACTGAAGCTTTCTTT,CASSTRVGNTEAFF
12,NA,NA,TRBJ2-7,TRBV6-6,TGTGCCAGCAGTTACTCGACCTACGAGCAGTACTTC,CASSYSTYEQYF
16,TRBD1,NA,TRBJ1-1,TRBV5-1,TGCGCCAGCAGCTTGGGCAGGACCTTACAGGGGACTGAAGCTTTCTTT,CASSLGRTLQGTEAFF
14,NA,NA,TRBJ2-1,TRBV18,TGTGCCAGCTCACCACTAGCGGAGTACAATGAGCAGTTCTTC,CASSPLAEYNEQFF
15,NA,once,TRBJ2-5,TRBV28,TGTGCCAGCACCCCTCCTAGGCCCAACCCGGGGACCCAGTACTTC,CASTPPRPNPGTQYF
17,TRBD2,NA,TRBJ2-1,TRBV27,TGTGCCAGCACCCGACAAATAGTAGCGGGAGGGAGAAATGAGCAGTTCTTC,CASTRQIVAGGRNEQFF
14,NA,NA,TRBJ1-4,TRBV2,TGTGCCAGCAAGGAGACACAAGTCCTTCTCAAACTGTTTTTT,CASKETQVLLKLFF
13,NA,NA,TRBJ2-1,TRBV29-1,TGCAGCGTTAAAGGGAGAGGGTACAATGAGCAGTTCTTC,CSVKGRGYNEQFF
15,TRBD2,NA,TRBJ2-7,TRBV19,TGTGCCAGTAGTATCATGGCGGGAGTAGCCTACGAGCAGTACTTC,CASSIMAGVAYEQYF
17,TRBD1,NA,TRBJ2-1,TRBV15,TGTGCCACCAGCAGAGATGATAGGGGGCTTCGCGGCAATGAGCAGTTCTTC,CATSRDDRGLRGNEQFF
16,NA,NA,TRBJ2-7,TRBV30,TGTGCCTGGGTCGCCGGGACCCTAAAAGACTCCTACGAGCAGTACTTC,CAWVAGTLKDSYEQYF
16,NA,NA,TRBJ2-2,TRBV7-2,TGTGCCAGCAGCTTAGAAGTGTCGGGAAAAACCGGGGAGCTGTTTTTT,CASSLEVSGKTGELFF
18,TRBD2,NA,TRBJ2-3,TRBV7-9,TGTGCCAGCTACTCGACGGGACTAGCGAGTTCTAGCACAGATACGCAGTATTTT,CASYSTGLASSSTDTQYF
13,NA,NA,TRBJ2-1,TRBV19,TGTGCCAGTAGTATAGGGACAGCCAATGAGCAGTTCTTC,CASSIGTANEQFF
19,TRBD2,NA,TRBJ2-1,TRBV19,TGTGCCAGTAGCGCGAGGGGGACAACCGGGACTAGCCCTTACAATGAGCAGTTCTTC,CASSARGTTGTSPYNEQFF
16,TRBD1,NA,TRBJ2-5,TRBV6-6,TGTGCCAGCAGGGGACAGGGGCCGAGGGTACGAGAGACCCAGTACTTC,CASRGQGPRVRETQYF
14,NA,NA,TRBJ2-7,TRBV9,TGTGCCATCCCCGCCGTACGCGTCACCTACGAGCAGTACTTC,CAIPAVRVTYEQYF
16,NA,once,TRBJ1-3,TRBV7-8,TGTGCCAGCAGCTTAGATGGGGGCCACTCTGGAAACACCATATATTTT,CASSLDGGHSGNTIYF
14,NA,NA,TRBJ2-1,TRBV5-1,TGCGCCAGCAGCTTAGATAGCCCGCGCACTGAGCAGTTCTTC,CASSLDSPRTEQFF
17,TRBD1,NA,TRBJ2-5,TRBV2,TGTGCCAGCAGTGAAACGCTTCCAAGGGGGCGCGATGAGACCCAGTACTTC,CASSETLPRGRDETQYF
15,TRBD2,NA,TRBJ2-5,TRBV30,TGTGCCTGGAGTGTAACTAGCGGGAGAGGAGAGACCCAGTACTTC,CAWSVTSGRGETQYF
19,NA,NA,TRBJ2-5,TRBV28,TGTGCCAGCAGTTTCGTCCGGTCGGTCTCGCGGGGCAAACAAGAGACCCAGTACTTC,CASSFVRSVSRGKQETQYF
16,TRBD1,NA,TRBJ1-1,TRBV5-1,TGCGCCAGCAGCTTTGCCAGGGGGCGGACAAACACTGAAGCTTTCTTT,CASSFARGRTNTEAFF
18,NA,once,TRBJ2-2,TRBV9,TGTGCCAGCAGCGTAGTCCCTAGCGCCCAAGCCGGAACCGGGGAGCTGTTTTTT,CASSVVPSAQAGTGELFF
15,NA,NA,TRBJ2-3,TRBV5-1,TGCGCCAGCAGCTTGGGATCTAAAAGCACAGATACGCAGTATTTT,CASSLGSKSTDTQYF
12,NA,NA,TRBJ2-1,TRBV25-1,TGTGCCAGCAGTACCAACGTCGGTGAGCAGTTCTTC,CASSTNVGEQFF
17,TRBD2,once,TRBJ2-1,TRBV9,TGTGCCAGCAGCCTAACCTCGGGGCGGGAGATAGTCAATGAGCAGTTCTTC,CASSLTSGREIVNEQFF
17,NA,NA,TRBJ2-6,TRBV7-9,TGTGCCAGCAGCTCGGGACCGAACGACTCTGGGGCCAACGTCCTGACTTTC,CASSSGPNDSGANVLTF
13,TRBD1,NA,TRBJ2-5,TRBV18,TGTGCCAGCTCAAGGGACAGGGAAGAGACCCAGTACTTC,CASSRDREETQYF
14,TRBD1,NA,TRBJ2-5,TRBV7-2,TGTGCCAGCAGACAGACAGGGGGTGGGGAGACCCAGTACTTC,CASRQTGGGETQYF
17,TRBD2,NA,TRBJ2-1,TRBV12-5,TGTGCTAGTGGTGGGGGGGGTTGGACTAGCGGAAACAATGAGCAGTTCTTC,CASGGGGWTSGNNEQFF
15,NA,once,TRBJ2-3,TRBV7-6,TGTGCCAGCAGCTTAGACAGGATAAGCACAGATACGCAGTATTTT,CASSLDRISTDTQYF
15,NA,NA,TRBJ1-1,TRBV19,TGTGCCAGTAGCGCCGTAGAGGTTATGGTCACTGAAGCTTTCTTT,CASSAVEVMVTEAFF
15,NA,NA,TRBJ1-1,TRBV4-3,TGCGCCAGCAGCCAAGATTGGACAGTGAACACTGAAGCTTTCTTT,CASSQDWTVNTEAFF
16,TRBD1,NA,TRBJ1-5,TRBV28,TGTGCCAGCAGTTCCCGACAGGGGGCGTATGATCAGCCCCAGCATTTT,CASSSRQGAYDQPQHF
15,TRBD1,NA,TRBJ1-1,TRBV29-1,TGCAGCGTTGAAGGGACAGGGGTCCCGAACACTGAAGCTTTCTTT,CSVEGTGVPNTEAFF
16,NA,NA,TRBJ2-4,TRBV7-2,TGTGCCAGCAGCTTAGTGGGGGGTGCGGCCAAAAACATTCAGTACTTC,CASSLVGGAAKNIQYF
14,NA,NA,TRBJ2-3,TRBV19,TGTGCCAGTAGTCTGCTCCTCCGAGGAGATACGCAGTATTTT,CASSLLLRGDTQYF
13,NA,NA,TRBJ2-7,TRBV6-6,TGTGCCAGCAGTTACTCCCCCCCTCTAGCACCGTACTTC,CASSYSPPLAPYF